These 32 T cell receptor beta chains originate from one sample sequenced in a study of identical twins. TCRdb analysed the 5' RACE reads with MiXCR anew, one entry per CDR3 protein. Seen here are hundreds of thousands of distinct CDR3 sequences, 18% observed once, and the top ten hold around 13%. A further study also used this sample, focusing on T cells expressing NK-cell markers.

The sequenced material came from PBMCs. Every receptor here comes from a woman aged 18-29 years in good health.

This clonotype appeared a few times. The chain couples TRBV29-1 to TRBJ2-1; D gene ambiguous. The germline V and J ends were trimmed by 5 bases and 10 bases, with 9 bases remaining between them. This CDR3 has 10 amino acids. CDR1 is SQVTM, CDR2 ANQGSEA, per germline. The chain's CDR3 is CSVSVIEQFF. CDR3 sequence (DNA): TGCAGCGTTAGTGTGATCGAGCAGTTCTTC.

CDR3 residues: CASSLEDFSTDTQYF. CDR3 nucleotides: TGTGCCAGCAGCTTGGAAGATTTCAGCACAGATACGCAGTATTTT. The chain combines TRBV11-2 with TRBJ2-3; no definite D call. The CDR3 consists of 15 residues. V gave up 3 bases and J gave up 0 bases, with 10 bases separating them. The germline V gene encodes CDR1 SGHAT and CDR2 FQNNGV.

The CDR3 DNA follows: TGTGCCAGCAGCCCACTCGGGGCGGGGGTATACAATGAGCAGTTCTTC. Amino acids: CASSPLGAGVYNEQFF. The genes are TRBV7-7 and TRBJ2-1, with TRBD2 matching 7 bases. CDR1 and CDR2 (germline): SSHAT, FNYEAQ (reference sequence). The CDR3 totals 16 residues. V lost 5 bases and J lost 4; bases outside the gene matches: 11.

In its sample, this clonotype was seen a few times. For the CDR3, the DNA is TGTGCCAGCAGAAGGGGGCAAGGCTACACCTTC. Translation: CASRRGQGYTF. The chain is built from TRBV12-3 or TRBV12-4 and TRBJ1-2; 7 bases map to TRBD1. This CDR3 contains 11 residues. The V gene end was trimmed by 6 bases and the J gene end by 8 bases; junction bases not matched to a gene: 3.

A few counts support this clonotype. CDR3 region: CSAREGLRNEKLFF. Written as DNA, the CDR3 is TGCAGTGCTAGAGAGGGACTTCGTAATGAAAAACTGTTTTTT. V gene TRBV20-1 combines with J gene TRBJ1-4; possible D gene TRBD1, 5 bases. The V and J ends lost 0 bases and 4 bases respectively, with 9 bases between them. Germline V CDR1 and CDR2: DFQATT, SNEGSKA (reference sequence). This CDR3 has 14 amino acids.

This chain uses TRBV12-3 or TRBV12-4 with TRBJ2-7; possible D gene TRBD1, 6 bases. This CDR3 comprises 13 residues. V lost 8 bases and J lost 2, with 13 bases in between. The DNA for the CDR3 is TGTGCCAGCGGTCCCCAGGGGACCTACGAGCAGTACTTC. As protein: CASGPQGTYEQYF.

This clonotype has a count of ten or more. V usage is TRBV29-1 and J usage is TRBJ2-1; the match to TRBD2 covers 10 bases. The germline CDR1 and CDR2 sequences are SQVTM and ANQGSEA. The CDR3 runs 17 residues. V shed 2 bases, J shed 4 bases, and the junction held 11 bases outside the gene matches. CDR3 DNA sequence: TGCAGCGTTGAAAGAGCGGGGGGGCCTTTTCTTTACAATGAGCAGTTCTTC. Translation: CSVERAGGPFLYNEQFF.

The chain is built from TRBV7-9 and TRBJ2-1; D remains unclear. V was clipped by 6 bases and J by 7 bases, with 19 bases between them. CDR3 length: 15 residues. Germline V gene data show CDR1 as SEHNR and CDR2 as FQNEAQ (reference sequence). This chain's CDR3 is CASRPPQNSQNEQFF. The CDR3 nucleotides are TGTGCCAGCAGACCGCCCCAAAACAGCCAGAATGAGCAGTTCTTC.

Many counts were recorded for this clonotype. The gene calls are TRBV24-1 and TRBJ2-3; D possibly corresponds to TRBD1 (6 bases). The germline CDR1 and CDR2 sequences are KGHDR and SFDVKD. The CDR3 sequence is 15 residues long. Trimming shortened V by 4 bases and J by 2 bases, and 12 bases separated the two germline ends. CDR3 protein: CATSDPRGFTDTQYF. The DNA of the CDR3 is TGTGCCACCAGTGACCCTAGGGGGTTCACAGATACGCAGTATTTT.

This clonotype was detected a few times. This chain links TRBV12-3 or TRBV12-4 with TRBJ2-1; 12 bases align to TRBD2. The CDR3 extends over 18 amino acids. V shed 2 bases and J 3 bases; nucleotides not matched to a gene: 8. DNA for the CDR3: TGTGCCAGCAGTTTATATTCTTTGGGACTAGCGGGCTACAATGAGCAGTTCTTC. Amino acids: CASSLYSLGLAGYNEQFF.

The chain links TRBV20-1 to TRBJ2-7, with 8 positions matching TRBD2. Germline assignment: CDR1 DFQATT and CDR2 SNEGSKA (reference sequence). The V gene end was trimmed by 2 bases and the J gene end by 3 bases; junction bases not matched to a gene: 3. The CDR3 is 13 amino acids. CDR3 DNA sequence: TGCAGTGCTAGAAAAGCGGGGGTCTACGAGCAGTACTTC. This translates into CSARKAGVYEQYF.

This clonotype was picked up a small number of times. The chain joins TRBV7-9 to TRBJ2-3, with a tentative D call TRBD2 (5 bases). With 5 bases removed from V and 6 bases from J, the gap between germline ends came to 15 bases. CDR3 length: 14 amino acids. CDR1 is SEHNR and CDR2 is FQNEAQ in the germline V gene (reference sequence). CDR3 coding DNA: TGTGCCAGCAGCCCGGGTTGGTCTAGCGATACGCAGTATTTT. Amino acid sequence: CASSPGWSSDTQYF.

This clonotype was seen a few times. This rearrangement joins TRBV7-6 to TRBJ2-3; perhaps D is TRBD1 or TRBD2 (5 bases each). The V end lost 2 bases, the J end lost 5 bases, and 17 bases lay between the germline ends. The germline V gene encodes CDR1 SGHVS and CDR2 FNYEAQ. CDR3 length: 16 amino acids. CDR3 sequence reads: CASSLKVGPEGDTQYF. Written as DNA, the CDR3 is TGTGCCAGCAGCTTAAAGGTGGGGCCCGAGGGAGATACGCAGTATTTT.

This chain links TRBV6-1 with TRBJ1-1; the D gene is possibly TRBD1 (5 bases). Germline CDR1 MNHNS, CDR2 SASEGT. The CDR3 has 13 residues. Trimming left V 6 bases short and J 5 bases short, with 13 bases between. CDR3 region: CASRRATDTEAFF. The DNA for the CDR3 is TGTGCCAGCAGGCGGGCGACAGATACTGAAGCTTTCTTT.

The chain links TRBV12-3 or TRBV12-4 to TRBJ2-7; the match to TRBD2 covers 8 bases. V was clipped by 8 bases and J by 1 base; unmatched bases: 7. The CDR3 has 14 residues. CDR3 nucleotide sequence: TGTGCCAGCTCAACTGTAGCGGGATCCTACGAGCAGTACTTC. Translated: CASSTVAGSYEQYF.

CDR3 sequence reads: CASSSPGLAGFVNEQYF. Here the CDR3 DNA reads TGTGCCAGCAGCTCCCCAGGACTAGCGGGATTCGTGAACGAGCAGTACTTC. The genes are TRBV9 and TRBJ2-7; 12 bases align to TRBD2. The junction had 13 bases not matched to a gene; V was cut back by 4 bases and J by 5 bases. This CDR3 spans 17 amino acids. Germline lookup yields CDR1 SGDLS and CDR2 YYNGEE.

This clonotype was seen a handful of times. This chain links TRBV4-3 with TRBJ2-7, with D possibly being TRBD2 (5 bases). The CDR3 sequence is 18 residues long. Germline lookup yields CDR1 LGHNA and CDR2 YSLEER. The V end lost 0 bases, the J end lost 0 bases, and 18 bases lay between the germline ends. The CDR3 here is CASSQDRGSETYSYEQYF. The CDR3, as DNA: TGCGCCAGCAGCCAAGATCGGGGTAGCGAGACCTACTCCTACGAGCAGTACTTC.

This sequence joins TRBV18 and TRBJ2-1; TRBD2 might be the D (5 bases). Germline-derived CDR1 and CDR2 are KGHSH and LQKENI. V dropped 1 base and J dropped 8 bases, with 12 bases sitting between them. This CDR3 is built from 14 residues. The chain's CDR3 is CASSPLGVGDEQFF. Written as DNA, the CDR3 is TGTGCCAGCTCACCACTTGGTGTCGGGGATGAGCAGTTCTTC.

This clonotype was detected a few times. The chain is built from TRBV15 and TRBJ1-3; D is perhaps TRBD1 (5 bases). The germline V gene encodes CDR1 LNHNV and CDR2 YYDKDF (reference sequence). The CDR3 consists of 17 residues. V lost 2 bases and J lost 0, with 14 bases in between. The CDR3 loop is CATSRSLPTASGNTIYF. The CDR3 coding sequence is TGTGCCACCAGCAGATCTCTACCGACAGCCTCTGGAAACACCATATATTTT. Variable domain in full (rest from reference TRBV15 and TRBJ1-3): DAMVIQNPRYQVTQFGKPVTLSCSQTLNHNVMYWYQQKSSQAPKLLFHYYDKDFNNEADTPDNFQSRRPNTSFCFLDIRSPGLGDTAMYLCATSRSLPTASGNTIYFGEGSWLTVV.

Many counts were recorded for this clonotype. This sequence joins TRBV20-1 and TRBJ1-1; 7 bases are a match to TRBD1. The V segment lost 8 bases and the J segment 5 bases; nucleotides outside the gene matches: 5. CDR1 is DFQATT, CDR2 SNEGSKA, per germline (reference sequence). The CDR3 is 11 amino acids. The chain's CDR3 is CSTGESTEAFF. CDR3 DNA: TGCAGTACAGGGGAGTCGACTGAAGCTTTCTTT.

This clonotype was observed a handful of times. CDR3 DNA: TGCGCCAGCAGCCAAAGCCCGTCCAGGGGCTATGGCTACACCTTC. Its translation is CASSQSPSRGYGYTF. The chain combines TRBV4-3 with TRBJ1-2, with D possibly matching TRBD1 (6 bases). V was pared by 2 bases and J by 4 bases, with 14 bases between. There are 15 residues in the CDR3. Germline-derived CDR1 and CDR2 are LGHNA and YSLEER.

This clonotype was seen a few times. This rearrangement joins TRBV7-2 to TRBJ2-3; a possible D gene is TRBD2 (5 bases). Germline loops: CDR1 SGHTA, CDR2 FQGNSA. Deletions cut 1 base from V and 1 base from J, with 9 bases between. The CDR3 is made up of 15 amino acids. The CDR3 sequence: CASSLGGVRTDTQYF. CDR3 sequence (DNA): TGTGCCAGCAGCTTAGGGGGAGTACGCACAGATACGCAGTATTTT.

This clonotype was counted only a few times. The chain joins TRBV5-1 to TRBJ2-7; D may match TRBD1 or TRBD2 (5 bases each). The germline V gene has CDR1 SGHRS and CDR2 YFSETQ. The V end lost 4 bases, the J end lost 4 bases, and 18 bases lay between the germline ends. The CDR3 extends over 15 amino acids. CDR3 region: CASSLGTALGYEQYF. The CDR3 DNA follows: TGCGCCAGCAGCCTCGGGACCGCCCTGGGATACGAGCAGTACTTC.

This chain joins TRBV30 and TRBJ2-5, with 9 bases lining up with TRBD1. The trim removed 8 bases at V and 3 bases at J, leaving 7 bases unmatched. The CDR3 is 13 amino acids. CDR1 and CDR2 from the germline V gene are GTSNPN and SVGIG (reference sequence). The CDR3 bases are TGTGCCAGCCAGGGACAGGGAAAAGAGACCCAGTACTTC. This gives the protein CASQGQGKETQYF.

In this sample, this clonotype turned up a few times. This rearrangement joins TRBV12-3 or TRBV12-4 to TRBJ1-2; D is undetermined. V was shortened by 5 bases and J by 0 bases, with 10 bases between the two germline ends. This CDR3 contains 14 residues. CDR3 residues: CASSLHGANYGYTF. For the CDR3, the DNA is TGTGCCAGCAGTCTACACGGAGCTAACTATGGCTACACCTTC.

This clonotype was observed a handful of times. V gene TRBV7-9 combines with J gene TRBJ2-7, with D perhaps TRBD1 (6 bases). The germline gives CDR1 SEHNR, CDR2 FQNEAQ (reference sequence). This CDR3 is 17 amino acids long. V was pared by 5 bases and J by 6 bases, with 26 bases between. CDR3 amino acids: CASSPVVRGTSFSEQYF. CDR3 bases: TGTGCCAGCAGCCCCGTCGTAAGGGGGACCAGCTTTTCCGAGCAGTACTTC.

This chain connects TRBV20-1 to TRBJ2-7; 7 nucleotides line up with TRBD1. Losses at the gene ends were 6 bases for V and 3 bases for J; bases not matched to a gene: 11. From germline, CDR1 is DFQATT and CDR2 SNEGSKA (reference sequence). This CDR3 has 14 amino acids. The CDR3 bases are TGCAGTGCCTTCCTTTGGACAGGTCACTACGAGCAGTACTTC. It codes for CSAFLWTGHYEQYF.

The V call is TRBV11-2, the J call TRBJ2-3; D is uncertain. The V gene's germline CDR1 is SGHAT and CDR2 FQNNGV. Between the trimmed V and J ends, which lost 0 bases and 4 bases, there was a span of 14 bases. CDR3 size: 16 residues. The CDR3 is CASSLDGVRKADTQYF. The CDR3 DNA reads as TGTGCCAGCAGCTTAGATGGGGTCCGGAAGGCAGATACGCAGTATTTT.

The V and J genes are TRBV7-2 and TRBJ2-5; D not resolved. Trimming shortened V by 6 bases and J by 7 bases, and 15 bases separated the two germline ends. The CDR3 contains 13 residues. The germline V gene has CDR1 SGHTA and CDR2 FQGNSA. CDR3 nucleotide sequence: TGTGCCAGCAGTCCCCTGTTATTCCGGACCCAGTACTTC. This translates into CASSPLLFRTQYF.

This clonotype was seen a few times. This sequence joins TRBV27 and TRBJ2-7; TRBD1 agrees at 10 bases. Germline CDR1 and CDR2: MNHEY and SMNVEV (reference sequence). The CDR3 extends over 15 amino acids. J lost 3 bases, V lost 3 bases, and 5 bases had no gene match. CDR3 protein: CASSFYRDRGYEQYF. CDR3 in DNA: TGTGCCAGCAGTTTCTATCGGGACAGGGGCTACGAGCAGTACTTC.

V and J are TRBV5-1 and TRBJ1-2, with D possibly being TRBD1 (5 bases). The CDR3 has 11 residues. Trimming shortened V by 0 bases and J by 13 bases, and 10 bases separated the two germline ends. Germline V gene lookup returns CDR1 SGHRS and CDR2 YFSETQ. The CDR3 DNA reads TGCGCCAGCAGCTTGGAGGGGTTCCGCACCTTC. Encoded protein: CASSLEGFRTF.

This clonotype has more than one count but fewer than ten. The chain is built from TRBV5-6 and TRBJ1-2; TRBD1 aligns across 9 bases. The CDR3 spans 14 residues. Per germline, CDR1 SGHDT and CDR2 YYEEEE. Trimming cost V 4 bases and J 8 bases; bases outside gene matches: 9. CDR3 sequence: CASSPGTGRQGYTF. CDR3 DNA: TGTGCCAGCAGCCCCGGGACAGGGAGGCAAGGCTACACCTTC.